The sequence of this TCR beta chain was determined in a study of shared clonotypes between healthy human individuals. Overall study context: Contributing individuals were two females and three males aged 18 to 49.

Germline V gene sequence: CDR1 SGHVS, CDR2 FNYEAQ. The V end was cut by 1 base, the J end by 2 bases, with 9 bases between. The CDR3 has 15 amino acids. The protocol was immunoSEQ multiplex PCR, while the TCRdb copy is restricted to in-frame clones and leaves out a portion. Of about half a million clones listed, around 85% are singletons. Sequencing was done on a sample of PBMCs. The sequence was collected from a woman aged 40 to 55 in good health. Some clones in this sample may be carry-over from other donors' samples. The gene calls are TRBV7-6 and TRBJ2-1; D is uncertain. As DNA, the CDR3 is TGTGCCAGCAGCTTAGAAGGCGGAGCCTACAATGAGCAGTTCTTC. As protein: CASSLEGGAYNEQFF. The full variable domain, in which reference TRBV7-6 and TRBJ2-1 provide the parts outside the CDR3, is GAGVSQSPRYKVTKRGQDVALRCDPISGHVSLYWYRQALGQGPEFLTYFNYEAQQDKSGLPNDRFSAERPEGSISTLTIQRTEQRDSAMYRCASSLEGGAYNEQFFGPGTRLTVL.